The 16 T cell receptor beta chains in this list originate from one sample, sequenced in a study of blood T cell repertoires in COVID-19. Here immunoSEQ multiplex PCR was the method, and the copy in TCRdb shows in-frame clones only, minus some. The sample carries around 290,000 clones, roughly 90% recorded once. Sequencing input: peripheral blood. These receptors originate from a man aged 40-50 years with acute or convalescent COVID-19.

This clone came up once. The J gene is TRBJ2-1, the V gene TRBV19, with a possible D match to TRBD1 (6 bases). The V end lost 4 bases, the J end lost 8 bases, and 9 bases lay between the germline ends. This CDR3 is 12 amino acids long. Germline V gene lookup returns CDR1 LNHDA and CDR2 SQIVND (reference sequence). The CDR3 region has the DNA TGTGCCAGTAGTAGGGGGCACGATGAGCAGTTCTTC. This translates into CASSRGHDEQFF.

The chain couples TRBV11-2 to TRBJ2-3; D gene unclear. V was cut by 1 base and J by 2 bases, with 7 bases left in between. This CDR3 has 14 residues. Germline V gives CDR1 SGHAT, CDR2 FQNNGV. The CDR3 sequence is CASSLVTYTDTQYF. CDR3 bases: TGTGCCAGCAGCTTAGTGACATACACAGATACGCAGTATTTT.

This clone was counted once. The chain joins TRBV6-5 to TRBJ2-1; a weak D match, TRBD1 (6 bases). The germline V and J ends were trimmed by 8 bases and 8 bases, with 16 bases remaining between them. The germline V gene has CDR1 MNHEY and CDR2 SVGAGI. The CDR3 extends over 13 amino acids. In DNA form, the CDR3 reads TGTGCCAGCGGCAGGGGTTTGTTGGATGAGCAGTTCTTC. Translation: CASGRGLLDEQFF.

J is TRBJ1-2 and V is TRBV6-1, with TRBD1 as a possible D gene (5 bases). The CDR3 runs 16 residues. CDR1 is MNHNS, CDR2 SASEGT, per germline. V was cut by 0 bases and J by 4 bases, with 15 bases left in between. CDR3 nucleotide sequence: TGTGCCAGCAGTGAAGCGGGGGGAGGGGCAGGCTATGGCTACACCTTC. It yields the protein CASSEAGGGAGYGYTF.

A note on this clone: The same CDR3 can be traced to other DNA sequences in this sample. The chain combines TRBV29-1 with TRBJ1-1, with D perhaps matching TRBD1 (6 bases). The V gene lost 3 bases and the J gene lost 4 bases, with 9 bases spanning the gap. There are 12 residues in the CDR3. Looked up from germline, CDR1 is SQVTM and CDR2 is ANQGSEA. The chain's CDR3 is CSVDRGGTEAFF. CDR3 sequence (DNA): TGCAGCGTTGACAGGGGTGGCACTGAAGCTTTCTTT.

The CDR3 protein is CASSPDLTGELFF. In DNA, the CDR3 is TGTGCCAGCAGCCCCGACTTAACCGGGGAGCTGTTTTTT. The V call is TRBV7-9, the J call TRBJ2-2; D call uncertain. This CDR3 comprises 13 residues. The germline V and J ends were trimmed by 5 bases and 5 bases, with 9 bases remaining between them. Germline lookup yields CDR1 SEHNR and CDR2 FQNEAQ (reference sequence).

The rearrangement uses TRBV27 and TRBJ2-7; 7 bases match TRBD1. Per germline, CDR1 MNHEY and CDR2 SMNVEV (reference sequence). The CDR3 extends over 13 amino acids. With V trimmed by 7 bases and J by 6 bases, 9 bases remained unmatched. CDR3 sequence: CASTPLTGSEQYF. As DNA, the CDR3 is TGTGCCAGCACCCCCTTGACAGGGAGCGAGCAGTACTTC.

J is TRBJ1-2 and V is TRBV5-6, with D uncertain. The germline gives CDR1 SGHDT, CDR2 YYEEEE. V dropped 2 bases and J dropped 1 base, with 3 bases sitting between them. This CDR3 region has 12 residues. The CDR3 nucleotides are TGTGCCAGCAGCTTCGGTAACTATGGCTACACCTTC. Translated: CASSFGNYGYTF.

The chain has TRBV5-4 and TRBJ1-1, with D possibly matching TRBD1 (5 bases). The length of the CDR3 is 15 residues. Trimming pared 0 bases from V and 0 bases from J, leaving 9 bases between. CDR1 and CDR2 from the germline V gene are SGHNT and YYREEE (reference sequence). In nucleotides, the CDR3 is TGTGCCAGCAGCTTGGGACAGCGTATGAACACTGAAGCTTTCTTT. Encoded protein: CASSLGQRMNTEAFF.

This clone was counted only a few times. The V and J genes are TRBV14 and TRBJ1-1, with D possibly matching TRBD1 (5 bases). Between the trimmed V and J ends, which lost 1 base and 7 bases, there was a span of 13 bases. This CDR3 region has 14 residues. Looked up from germline, CDR1 is SGHDN and CDR2 is FVKESK. DNA of the CDR3: TGTGCCAGCAGCCAAGCTGGGGGGATCTTTGAAGCTTTCTTT. Translating gives CASSQAGGIFEAFF.

This chain links TRBV7-2 with TRBJ2-1; D is unresolved. Per germline, CDR1 SGHTA and CDR2 FQGNSA. This CDR3 is built from 13 residues. V was pared by 6 bases and J by 0 bases, with 6 bases between. CDR3 protein: CASSYSSYNEQFF. The CDR3 bases are TGTGCCAGCAGTTACAGCTCCTACAATGAGCAGTTCTTC.

This sequence joins TRBV15 and TRBJ1-2, with 8 bases fitting TRBD1. The CDR3 sequence is 14 residues long. The V and J ends lost 3 bases and 1 base, in that order; junction bases with no gene match: 1. Germline loops: CDR1 LNHNV, CDR2 YYDKDF (reference sequence). The CDR3 is CATSRGQVNYGYTF. In nucleotides, the CDR3 is TGTGCCACCAGCAGGGGACAGGTTAACTATGGCTACACCTTC.

The chain has TRBV11-2 and TRBJ2-5; 7 bases are a match to TRBD1. CDR3 size: 15 residues. The V segment lost 6 bases and the J segment 5 bases; nucleotides outside the gene matches: 12. Germline CDR1 and CDR2: SGHAT and FQNNGV. CDR3 amino acids: CASSFNPQGWETQYF. DNA of the CDR3: TGTGCCAGCAGTTTTAATCCACAGGGGTGGGAGACCCAGTACTTC.

The chain links TRBV19 to TRBJ1-4; D gene uncertain. V lost 2 bases to trimming and J lost 6 bases, with 4 bases between them. From germline, CDR1 is LNHDA and CDR2 SQIVND (reference sequence). The CDR3 totals 12 residues. The CDR3 coding sequence is TGTGCCAGTAGTATACAGGATGAAAAACTGTTTTTT. It translates to CASSIQDEKLFF.

V and J are TRBV4-2 and TRBJ2-1; D perhaps matches TRBD1 (6 bases). The ends were cut back, 5 bases at V and 6 bases at J, with 17 bases in the middle. The CDR3 loop spans 15 amino acids. Germline V gene data show CDR1 as LGHNA and CDR2 as YNFKEQ. The DNA of the CDR3 is TGTGCCAGCAGCAAACAGGGCCAGACCCCCAATGAGCAGTTCTTC. Translating gives CASSKQGQTPNEQFF.

This clone was seen more than once but under ten times. Here the CDR3 DNA reads TGTGCCAGCTCACCACCGCTAATCCCGGAGAACGTAGAAGCTTTCTTT. This translates into CASSPPLIPENVEAFF. The rearrangement links TRBV18 to TRBJ1-1; D unclear. CDR1 and CDR2 (germline): KGHSH, LQKENI. This CDR3 spans 16 amino acids. Between the trimmed V and J ends, which lost 0 bases and 8 bases, there was a span of 19 bases.